This passage covers 22 T cell receptor beta chains from one sample sequenced in a study of shared clonotypes between healthy human individuals. The method was immunoSEQ multiplex PCR; TCRdb's version includes in-frame clones alone and lacks a portion of them. Of over a million clones listed, roughly 96% are singletons. The source material was naive CD4+ T cells sorted from blood. Subset specified: CD45RA+ positively selected. The receptor set was obtained from a young man in good health.

V is TRBV16 and J is TRBJ2-3; D call uncertain. The CDR3 sequence is 14 residues long. Germline V gives CDR1 KGHSY, CDR2 FQNENV. Deletions cut 2 bases from V and 2 bases from J, with 8 bases between. Here the CDR3 reads CASSQRATTDTQYF. CDR3 nucleotide sequence: TGTGCCAGCAGCCAACGCGCGACCACAGATACGCAGTATTTT.

The chain links TRBV30 to TRBJ2-1; 7 positions match TRBD2. The length of the CDR3 is 19 residues. Germline trimming cut 0 bases from V and 0 bases from J; bases unmatched to any gene: 14. Germline V gene sequence: CDR1 GTSNPN, CDR2 SVGIG (reference sequence). This chain's CDR3 is CAWSVRLAGFVSSYNEQFF. CDR3 DNA: TGTGCCTGGAGTGTCAGGTTAGCGGGCTTCGTAAGCTCCTACAATGAGCAGTTCTTC.

The chain joins TRBV7-2 to TRBJ2-5; either TRBD1 or TRBD2 may supply D (5 bases each). Trimming cost V 3 bases and J 5 bases, with 10 bases left between them. Germline-derived CDR1 and CDR2 are SGHTA and FQGNSA. This CDR3 has 13 residues. The CDR3: CASSFRDPETQYF. The CDR3 coding sequence is TGTGCCAGCAGCTTCCGGGACCCCGAGACCCAGTACTTC.

As concerns this clone: The identical CDR3 is also encoded by other nucleotide sequences in the sample. The chain carries TRBV6-5 and TRBJ2-7, with TRBD2 matching over 12 bases. This CDR3 has 14 amino acids. CDR1 and CDR2 (germline): MNHEY, SVGAGI. The J segment lost 4 bases and the V segment lost 6 bases, leaving 4 bases of the junction unmatched. This CDR3 is CASSPTSGSYEQYF. The CDR3 nucleotides are TGTGCCAGCAGCCCGACTAGCGGGAGTTACGAGCAGTACTTC.

The chain is built from TRBV18 and TRBJ2-5; 10 nucleotides align to TRBD1. Germline V gene sequence: CDR1 KGHSH, CDR2 LQKENI. The CDR3 extends over 15 amino acids. V was pared by 5 bases and J by 5 bases, with 8 bases of the junction left unmatched. CDR3 loop: CASSRDRDRGETQYF. CDR3 in DNA: TGTGCCAGCTCAAGGGACCGGGACAGGGGCGAGACCCAGTACTTC.

J is TRBJ2-7 and V is TRBV2, with D possibly being TRBD2 (5 bases). The germline CDR1 and CDR2 sequences are SNHLY and FYNNEI. CDR3 length: 12 amino acids. V lost 7 bases and J 6 bases, leaving 13 bases between the germline ends. DNA of the CDR3: TGTGCCAGCACCGGGGATGTAGTCGAGCAGTACTTC. Protein sequence: CASTGDVVEQYF.

The chain employs TRBV5-8 and TRBJ2-6; TRBD2 is a possible D gene (5 bases). The CDR3 length is 15 residues. CDR1 is SGHTS and CDR2 is YDEGEE in the germline V gene. The germline V and J ends were trimmed by 3 bases and 0 bases, with 7 bases remaining between them. The CDR3 bases are TGTGCCAGCAGCTCAGGACTCTCTGGGGCCAACGTCCTGACTTTC. The encoded protein is CASSSGLSGANVLTF.

The J gene is TRBJ2-7, the V gene TRBV5-1; 9 bases agree with TRBD1. This CDR3 comprises 14 residues. Germline CDR1 and CDR2: SGHRS and YFSETQ. The V segment lost 3 bases and the J segment 6 bases; nucleotides outside the gene matches: 7. In nucleotides, the CDR3 is TGCGCCAGCAGCTATACAGGGGGCTCTATCGAGCAGTACTTC. Its translation: CASSYTGGSIEQYF.

V usage is TRBV6-5 and J usage is TRBJ1-5, with TRBD1 as a possible D gene (6 bases). Trimming stripped 6 bases from V and 3 bases from J, with 15 bases between. Looked up from germline, CDR1 is MNHEY and CDR2 is SVGAGI. The CDR3 is 15 residues long. The CDR3 is CASRQGLGHNQPQHF. The CDR3 DNA reads TGTGCCAGCAGGCAGGGGTTGGGACACAATCAGCCCCAGCATTTT.

As concerns this clone: At one end, the junction sequence differs from germline, possibly due to a read error. This CDR3 reads CATSGFSYNEQFF. The CDR3 nucleotides read TGCGCCACCAGCGGGTTCTCCTACAATGAGCAGTTCTTC. V gene TRBV4-3 combines with J gene TRBJ2-1, with D perhaps matching TRBD2 (6 bases). The CDR3 is made up of 13 amino acids. Germline V CDR1 and CDR2: LGHNA, YSLEER.

The chain has TRBV5-1 and TRBJ1-1; TRBD1 might be the D (6 bases). V was cut by 0 bases and J by 6 bases, with 12 bases left in between. The length of the CDR3 is 14 residues. The germline V gene encodes CDR1 SGHRS and CDR2 YFSETQ. This chain's CDR3 is CASSLAQGLAEAFF. In nucleotides, the CDR3 is TGCGCCAGCAGCTTGGCCCAGGGGTTGGCTGAAGCTTTCTTT. Looking up the rest from reference TRBV5-1 and TRBJ1-1 gives the full variable domain: KAGVTQTPRYLIKTRGQQVTLSCSPISGHRSVSWYQQTPGQGLQFLFEYFSETQRNKGNFPGRFSGRQFSNSRSEMNVSTLELGDSALYLCASSLAQGLAEAFFGQGTRLTVV.

V gene TRBV18 combines with J gene TRBJ2-7, with 7 bases lining up with TRBD2. In germline, CDR1 is KGHSH, CDR2 LQKENI. The CDR3 loop spans 13 amino acids. Trimming cost V 5 bases and J 6 bases; bases outside gene matches: 7. CDR3 sequence (DNA): TGTGCCAGCTCAAGTGTCAGGGAGGGCGAGCAGTACTTC. Amino acids: CASSSVREGEQYF.

This clone has a handful of counts. The chain is built from TRBV28 and TRBJ1-2; 8 positions match TRBD1. The CDR3 extends over 14 amino acids. Unmatched junction bases numbered 5, after V lost 7 bases and J lost 1 base. Germline V gene lookup returns CDR1 MDHEN and CDR2 SYDVKM. The CDR3 loop is CASTPTGVNYGYTF. DNA of the CDR3: TGTGCCAGCACCCCGACAGGGGTTAACTATGGCTACACCTTC.

The V and J genes are TRBV29-1 and TRBJ2-1; D assignment may be TRBD1 or TRBD2 (5 bases each). CDR3 size: 13 residues. Trimming took 4 bases from V and 4 from J, leaving 11 bases between them. Per germline, CDR1 SQVTM and CDR2 ANQGSEA. CDR3 region: CSVGGVDYNEQFF. As DNA, the CDR3 is TGCAGCGTTGGAGGGGTGGATTACAATGAGCAGTTCTTC.

This chain joins TRBV28 and TRBJ2-7, with 9 positions matching TRBD2. CDR1 is MDHEN and CDR2 is SYDVKM in the germline V gene. The CDR3 runs 15 residues. V was clipped by 5 bases and J by 3 bases; unmatched bases: 8. The CDR3 DNA reads as TGTGCCAGCAGTCTTAGCGGGAGTCCCAACTACGAGCAGTACTTC. Its protein is CASSLSGSPNYEQYF.

Turning to this clone: The same CDR3 also results from other DNA sequences found in this sample. This chain links TRBV11-2 with TRBJ1-5; D gene uncertain. This CDR3 has 14 residues. Trimming left V 1 base short and J 2 bases short, with 6 bases between. Germline-derived CDR1 and CDR2 are SGHAT and FQNNGV. The chain's CDR3 is CASSLVGGNQPQHF. The CDR3 DNA follows: TGTGCCAGCAGCTTAGTAGGTGGCAATCAGCCCCAGCATTTT.

The genes are TRBV6-1 and TRBJ2-2; weak D call: TRBD2 (5 bases). Per the germline V gene, CDR1 is MNHNS and CDR2 is SASEGT. This CDR3 has 14 residues. V gave up 2 bases and J gave up 5 bases, with 9 bases separating them. The CDR3 region is CASSELADTGELFF. Written as DNA, the CDR3 is TGTGCCAGCAGTGAACTAGCTGATACCGGGGAGCTGTTTTTT.

This clone was detected once. V is TRBV19 and J is TRBJ2-7; 14 bases match TRBD2. J gave up 4 bases and V 2 bases, and 7 bases lay outside the gene matches. CDR1 and CDR2 (germline): LNHDA, SQIVND (reference sequence). The CDR3 spans 17 residues. CDR3 DNA sequence: TGTGCCAGTAGTATAAACCCGGGACTAGCGGGAGATTACGAGCAGTACTTC. Protein: CASSINPGLAGDYEQYF.

V is TRBV18 and J is TRBJ2-5; 11 bases match TRBD2. Germline V gives CDR1 KGHSH, CDR2 LQKENI. Trimming cost V 4 bases and J 5 bases; bases outside gene matches: 9. CDR3 length: 16 residues. The CDR3 loop reads CASSLTTSGMRETQYF. The CDR3 region has the DNA TGTGCCAGCTCACTGACGACTAGCGGGATGCGTGAGACCCAGTACTTC.

The chain recombines TRBV19 with TRBJ1-5, with D hard to call. CDR1 and CDR2 from the germline V gene are LNHDA and SQIVND (reference sequence). This CDR3 is 15 amino acids long. The V end lost 3 bases, the J end lost 5 bases, and 14 bases lay between the germline ends. The CDR3 DNA follows: TGTGCCAGTAGTATTACGATCCGGCTTCATCAGCCCCAGCATTTT. This codes for CASSITIRLHQPQHF. Variable domain in full (rest from reference TRBV19 and TRBJ1-5): DGGITQSPKYLFRKEGQNVTLSCEQNLNHDAMYWYRQDPGQGLRLIYYSQIVNDFQKGDIAEGYSVSREKKESFPLTVTSAQKNPTAFYLCASSITIRLHQPQHFGDGTRLSIL.

The table lists this clone with a few counts. The V gene is TRBV7-3, the J gene TRBJ1-1; 7 nucleotides align to TRBD1. This CDR3 has 13 residues. Per germline, CDR1 SGHTA and CDR2 FQGTGA. Trimming cost V 5 bases and J 4 bases; bases outside gene matches: 4. The CDR3 DNA is TGTGCCAGCAGCCCCAGGGGGGGCACTGAAGCTTTCTTT. It is translated as CASSPRGGTEAFF.

The J gene is TRBJ2-2, the V gene TRBV18, with TRBD2 matching 8 bases. Trimming at V came to 5 bases and at J to 6 bases, leaving 11 bases not matched to a gene. This CDR3 has 16 amino acids. Germline values: CDR1 KGHSH, CDR2 LQKENI. CDR3 amino acids: CASSVQREPYAGELFF. DNA for the CDR3: TGTGCCAGCTCAGTGCAGCGGGAGCCTTATGCCGGGGAGCTGTTTTTT.